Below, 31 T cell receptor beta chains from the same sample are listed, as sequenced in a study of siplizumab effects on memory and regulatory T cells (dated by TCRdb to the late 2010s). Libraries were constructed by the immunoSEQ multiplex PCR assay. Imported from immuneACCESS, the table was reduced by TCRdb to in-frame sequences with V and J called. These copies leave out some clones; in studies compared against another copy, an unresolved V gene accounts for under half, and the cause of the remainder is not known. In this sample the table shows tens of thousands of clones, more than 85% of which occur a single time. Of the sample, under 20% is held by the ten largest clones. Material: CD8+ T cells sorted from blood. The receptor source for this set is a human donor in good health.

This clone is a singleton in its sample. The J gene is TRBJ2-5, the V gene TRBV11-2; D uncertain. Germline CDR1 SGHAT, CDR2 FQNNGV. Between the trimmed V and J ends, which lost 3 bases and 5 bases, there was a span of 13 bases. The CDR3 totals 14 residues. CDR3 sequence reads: CASSFVDARETQYF. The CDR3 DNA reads TGTGCCAGCAGCTTTGTCGATGCCCGGGAGACCCAGTACTTC.

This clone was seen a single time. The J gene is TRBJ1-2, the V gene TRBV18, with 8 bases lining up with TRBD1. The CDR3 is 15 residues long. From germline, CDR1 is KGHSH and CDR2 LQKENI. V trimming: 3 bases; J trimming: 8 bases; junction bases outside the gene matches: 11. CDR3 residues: CASSPLSGGRGGYTF. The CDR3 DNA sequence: TGTGCCAGCTCACCCCTTTCAGGGGGCCGAGGAGGCTACACCTTC.

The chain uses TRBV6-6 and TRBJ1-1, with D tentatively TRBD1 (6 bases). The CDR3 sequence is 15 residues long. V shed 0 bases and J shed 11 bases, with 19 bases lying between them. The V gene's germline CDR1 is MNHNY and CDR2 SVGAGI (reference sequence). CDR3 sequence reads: CASSYSGRGFIEAFF. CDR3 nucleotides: TGTGCCAGCAGTTACTCTGGCAGGGGCTTCATTGAGGCTTTCTTT.

As DNA, the CDR3 is TGTGCCAGCAGCCCCCTGGCAGGGGGTCTCCCTCAGCCCCAGCATTTT. This codes for CASSPLAGGLPQPQHF. The chain links TRBV11-2 to TRBJ1-5; 7 positions agree with TRBD1. CDR3 length: 16 residues. J was trimmed by 6 bases and V by 5 bases; bases with no gene match: 13. From germline, CDR1 is SGHAT and CDR2 FQNNGV.

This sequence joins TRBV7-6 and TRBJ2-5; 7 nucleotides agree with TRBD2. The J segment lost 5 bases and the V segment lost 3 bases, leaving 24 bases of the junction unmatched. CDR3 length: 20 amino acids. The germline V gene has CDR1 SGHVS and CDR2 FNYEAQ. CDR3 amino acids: CASSFPPRVQAATLAETQYF. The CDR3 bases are TGTGCCAGCAGCTTCCCCCCCAGGGTTCAAGCGGCAACACTAGCGGAGACCCAGTACTTC. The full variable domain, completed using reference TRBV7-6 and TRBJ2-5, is GAGVSQSPRYKVTKRGQDVALRCDPISGHVSLYWYRQALGQGPEFLTYFNYEAQQDKSGLPNDRFSAERPEGSISTLTIQRTEQRDSAMYRCASSFPPRVQAATLAETQYFGPGTRLLVL.

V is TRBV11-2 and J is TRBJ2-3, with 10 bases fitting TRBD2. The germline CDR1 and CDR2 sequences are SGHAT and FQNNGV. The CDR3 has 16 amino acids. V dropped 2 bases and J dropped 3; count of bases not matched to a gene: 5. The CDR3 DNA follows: TGTGCCAGCAGCTTATGGGCTAGCGGGAGTACAGATACGCAGTATTTT. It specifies CASSLWASGSTDTQYF.

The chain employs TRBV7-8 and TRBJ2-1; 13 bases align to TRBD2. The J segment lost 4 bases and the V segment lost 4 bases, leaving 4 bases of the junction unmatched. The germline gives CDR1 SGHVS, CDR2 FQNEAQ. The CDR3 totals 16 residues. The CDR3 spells CASSYPTSGRYNEQFF. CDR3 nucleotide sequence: TGTGCCAGCAGCTACCCGACTAGCGGGAGGTACAATGAGCAGTTCTTC. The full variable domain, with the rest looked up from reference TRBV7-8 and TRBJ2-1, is GAGVSQSPRYKVAKRGQDVALRCDPISGHVSLFWYQQALGQGPEFLTYFQNEAQLDKSGLPSDRFFAERPEGSVSTLKIQRTQQEDSAVYLCASSYPTSGRYNEQFFGPGTRLTVL.

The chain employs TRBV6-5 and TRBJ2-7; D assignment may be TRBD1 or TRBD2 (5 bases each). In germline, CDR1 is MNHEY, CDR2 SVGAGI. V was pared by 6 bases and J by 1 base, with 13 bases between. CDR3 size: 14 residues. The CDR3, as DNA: TGTGCCAGCAGGGACCGGGACCCTTCCTACGAGCAGTACTTC. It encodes CASRDRDPSYEQYF.

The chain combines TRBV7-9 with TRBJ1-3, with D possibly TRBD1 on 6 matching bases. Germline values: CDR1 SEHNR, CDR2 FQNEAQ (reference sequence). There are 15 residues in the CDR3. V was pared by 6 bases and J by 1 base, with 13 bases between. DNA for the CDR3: TGTGCCAGCAGGGGTACAGGGTTTTCTGGAAACACCATATATTTT. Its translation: CASRGTGFSGNTIYF.

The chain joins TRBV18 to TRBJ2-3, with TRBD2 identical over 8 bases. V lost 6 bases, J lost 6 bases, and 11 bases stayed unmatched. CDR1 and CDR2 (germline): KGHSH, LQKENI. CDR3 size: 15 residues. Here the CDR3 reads CASSPTPSGSDTQYF. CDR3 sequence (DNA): TGTGCCAGCTCGCCCACCCCAAGCGGGAGTGATACGCAGTATTTT.

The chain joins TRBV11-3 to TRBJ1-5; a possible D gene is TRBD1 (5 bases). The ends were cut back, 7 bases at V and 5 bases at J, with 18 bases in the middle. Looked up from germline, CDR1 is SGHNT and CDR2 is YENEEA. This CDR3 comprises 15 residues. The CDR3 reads CASIEHQGSHQPQHF. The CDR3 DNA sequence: TGTGCCAGCATCGAACATCAGGGATCCCATCAGCCCCAGCATTTT. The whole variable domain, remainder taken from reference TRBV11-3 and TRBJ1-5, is EAGVVQSPRYKIIEKKQPVAFWCNPISGHNTLYWYLQNLGQGPELLIRYENEEAVDDSQLPKDRFSAERLKGVDSTLKIQPAELGDSAVYLCASIEHQGSHQPQHFGDGTRLSIL.

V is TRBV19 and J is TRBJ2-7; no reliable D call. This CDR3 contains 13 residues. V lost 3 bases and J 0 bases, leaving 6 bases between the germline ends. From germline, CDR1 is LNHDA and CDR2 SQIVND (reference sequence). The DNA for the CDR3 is TGTGCCAGTAGTATCTCGAGCTCCTACGAGCAGTACTTC. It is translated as CASSISSSYEQYF. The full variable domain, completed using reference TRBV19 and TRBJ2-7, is DGGITQSPKYLFRKEGQNVTLSCEQNLNHDAMYWYRQDPGQGLRLIYYSQIVNDFQKGDIAEGYSVSREKKESFPLTVTSAQKNPTAFYLCASSISSSYEQYFGPGTRLTVT.

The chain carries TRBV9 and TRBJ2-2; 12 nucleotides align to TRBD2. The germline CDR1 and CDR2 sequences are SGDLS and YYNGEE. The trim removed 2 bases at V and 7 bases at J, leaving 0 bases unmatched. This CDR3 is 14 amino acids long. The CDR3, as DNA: TGTGCCAGCAGCGTGGGACTAGCGGGCGGGGAGCTGTTTTTT. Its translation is CASSVGLAGGELFF.

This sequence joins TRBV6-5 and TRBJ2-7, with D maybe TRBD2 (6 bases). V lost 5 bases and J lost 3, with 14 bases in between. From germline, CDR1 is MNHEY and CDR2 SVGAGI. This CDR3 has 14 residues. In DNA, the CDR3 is TGTGCCAGCAGTCCCGGAGGGGAGGACTACGAGCAGTACTTC. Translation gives CASSPGGEDYEQYF.

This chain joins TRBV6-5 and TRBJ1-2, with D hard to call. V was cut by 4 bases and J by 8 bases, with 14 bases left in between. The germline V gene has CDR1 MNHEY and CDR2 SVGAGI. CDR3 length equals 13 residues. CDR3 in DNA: TGTGCCAGCAGTTTCCCGGGAGGGCAAGGCTACACCTTC. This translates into CASSFPGGQGYTF.

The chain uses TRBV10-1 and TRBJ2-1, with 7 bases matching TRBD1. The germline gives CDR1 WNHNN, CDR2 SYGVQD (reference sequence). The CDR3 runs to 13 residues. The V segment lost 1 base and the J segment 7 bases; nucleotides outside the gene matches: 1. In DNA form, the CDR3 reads TGCGCCAGCAGTGAGTACAGGGGAAATGAGCAGTTCTTC. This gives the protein CASSEYRGNEQFF.

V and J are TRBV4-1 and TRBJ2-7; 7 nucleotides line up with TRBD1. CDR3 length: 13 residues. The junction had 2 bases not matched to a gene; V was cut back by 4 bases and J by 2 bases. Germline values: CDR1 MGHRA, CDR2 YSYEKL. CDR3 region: CASSRDRAYEQYF. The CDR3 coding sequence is TGCGCCAGCAGCCGCGACAGGGCCTACGAGCAGTACTTC.

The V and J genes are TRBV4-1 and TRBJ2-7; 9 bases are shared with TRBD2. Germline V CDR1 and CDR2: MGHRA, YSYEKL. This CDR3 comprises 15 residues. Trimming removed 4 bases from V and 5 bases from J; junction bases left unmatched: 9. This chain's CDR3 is CASSPRSGSSHEQYF. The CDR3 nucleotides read TGCGCCAGCAGCCCCCGTAGCGGGAGTTCCCACGAGCAGTACTTC.

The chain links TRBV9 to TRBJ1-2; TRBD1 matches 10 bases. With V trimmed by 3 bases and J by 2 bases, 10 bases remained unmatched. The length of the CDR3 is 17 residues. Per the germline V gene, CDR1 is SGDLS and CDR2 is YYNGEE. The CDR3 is CASSATGQGEGNYGYTF. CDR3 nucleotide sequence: TGTGCCAGCAGCGCGACCGGACAGGGGGAAGGGAACTATGGCTACACCTTC.

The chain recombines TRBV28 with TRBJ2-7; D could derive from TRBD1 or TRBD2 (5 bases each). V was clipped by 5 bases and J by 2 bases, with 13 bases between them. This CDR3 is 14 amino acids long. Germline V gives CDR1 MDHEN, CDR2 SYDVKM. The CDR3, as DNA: TGTGCCAGCAGTCCCGGGACCGGACCCTACGAGCAGTACTTC. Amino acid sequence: CASSPGTGPYEQYF.

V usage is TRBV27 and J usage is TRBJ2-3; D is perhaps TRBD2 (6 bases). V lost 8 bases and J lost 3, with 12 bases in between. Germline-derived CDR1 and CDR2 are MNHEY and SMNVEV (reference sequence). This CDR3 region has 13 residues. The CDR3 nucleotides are TGTGCCAGCGGGAGCGCGGGGACAGATACGCAGTATTTT. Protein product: CASGSAGTDTQYF.

The CDR3 sequence: CASSLVASGLTYEQYF. CDR3 nucleotide sequence: TGTGCCAGCAGCTTAGTGGCTAGCGGACTAACCTACGAGCAGTACTTC. V is TRBV7-9 and J is TRBJ2-7, with TRBD2 identical over 7 bases. The germline CDR1 and CDR2 sequences are SEHNR and FQNEAQ (reference sequence). The CDR3 runs to 16 residues. The J segment lost 2 bases and the V segment lost 1 base, leaving 8 bases of the junction unmatched. The whole variable domain, filled in from reference TRBV7-9 and TRBJ2-7, reads DTGVSQNPRHKITKRGQNVTFRCDPISEHNRLYWYRQTLGQGPEFLTYFQNEAQLEKSRLLSDRFSAERPKGSFSTLEIQRTEQGDSAMYLCASSLVASGLTYEQYFGPGTRLTVT.

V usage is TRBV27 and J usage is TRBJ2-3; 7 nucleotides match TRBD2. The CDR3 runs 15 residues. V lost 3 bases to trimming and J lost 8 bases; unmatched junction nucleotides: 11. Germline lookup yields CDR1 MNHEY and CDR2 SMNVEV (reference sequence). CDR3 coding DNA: TGTGCCAGCAGTTTGGCGGCGGTTGGGGGGGTTACGCAGTATTTT. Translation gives CASSLAAVGGVTQYF.

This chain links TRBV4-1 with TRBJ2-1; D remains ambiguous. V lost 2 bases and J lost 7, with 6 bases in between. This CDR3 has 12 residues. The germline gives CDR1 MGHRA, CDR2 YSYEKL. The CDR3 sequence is CASSQTGNEQFF. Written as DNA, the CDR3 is TGCGCCAGCAGCCAAACGGGTAATGAGCAGTTCTTC.

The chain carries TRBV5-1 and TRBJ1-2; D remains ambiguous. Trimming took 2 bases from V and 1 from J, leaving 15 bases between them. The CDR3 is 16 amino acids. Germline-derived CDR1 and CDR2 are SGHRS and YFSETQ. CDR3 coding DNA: TGCGCCAGCAGCTTCAGGCTCGAACGGTATAACTATGGCTACACCTTC. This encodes CASSFRLERYNYGYTF.

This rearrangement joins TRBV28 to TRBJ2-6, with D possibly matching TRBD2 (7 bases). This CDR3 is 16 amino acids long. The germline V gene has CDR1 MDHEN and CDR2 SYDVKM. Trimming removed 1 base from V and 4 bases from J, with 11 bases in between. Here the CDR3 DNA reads TGTGCCAGCAGTTTATCCGGGGGGCTAGGGGCCAACGTCCTGACTTTC. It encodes CASSLSGGLGANVLTF.

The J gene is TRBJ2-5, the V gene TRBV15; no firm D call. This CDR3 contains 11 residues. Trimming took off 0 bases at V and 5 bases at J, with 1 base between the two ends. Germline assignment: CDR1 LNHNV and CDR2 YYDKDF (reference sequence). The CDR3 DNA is TGTGCCACCAGCAGAGATGAGACCCAGTACTTC. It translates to CATSRDETQYF.

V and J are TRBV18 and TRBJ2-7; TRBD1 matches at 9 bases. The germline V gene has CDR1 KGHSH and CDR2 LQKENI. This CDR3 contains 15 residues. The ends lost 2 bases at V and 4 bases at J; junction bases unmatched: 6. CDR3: CASSPVGQGFYEQYF. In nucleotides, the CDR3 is TGTGCCAGCTCACCAGTCGGACAGGGGTTTTACGAGCAGTACTTC.

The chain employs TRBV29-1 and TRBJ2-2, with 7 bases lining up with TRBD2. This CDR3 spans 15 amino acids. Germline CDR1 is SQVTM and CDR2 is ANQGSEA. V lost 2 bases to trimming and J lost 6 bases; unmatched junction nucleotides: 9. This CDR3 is CSVESRAGRAGELFF. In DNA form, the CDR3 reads TGCAGCGTTGAATCTCGGGCAGGGAGGGCCGGGGAGCTGTTTTTT.

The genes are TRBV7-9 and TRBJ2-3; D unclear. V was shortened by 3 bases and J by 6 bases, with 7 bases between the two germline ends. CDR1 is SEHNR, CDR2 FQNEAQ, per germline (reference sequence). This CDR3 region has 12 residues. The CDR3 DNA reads TGTGCCAGCAGCTTTGTCTCGGATACGCAGTATTTT. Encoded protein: CASSFVSDTQYF.

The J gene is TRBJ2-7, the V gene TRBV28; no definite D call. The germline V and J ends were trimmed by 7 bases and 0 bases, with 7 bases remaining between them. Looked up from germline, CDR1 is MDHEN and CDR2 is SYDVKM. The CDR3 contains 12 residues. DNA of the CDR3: TGTGCCAGCACCTCTAGCTCCTACGAGCAGTACTTC. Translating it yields CASTSSSYEQYF.